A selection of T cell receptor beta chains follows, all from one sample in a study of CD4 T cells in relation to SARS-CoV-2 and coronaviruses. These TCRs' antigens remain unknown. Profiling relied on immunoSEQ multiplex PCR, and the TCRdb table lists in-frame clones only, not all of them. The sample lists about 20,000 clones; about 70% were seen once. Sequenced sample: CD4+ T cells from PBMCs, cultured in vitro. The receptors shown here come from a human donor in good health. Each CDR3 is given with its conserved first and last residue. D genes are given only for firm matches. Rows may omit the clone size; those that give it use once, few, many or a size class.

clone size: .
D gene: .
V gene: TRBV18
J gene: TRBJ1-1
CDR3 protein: CASSPQFAGNRNTEAFF
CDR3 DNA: TGTGCCAGCTCACCACAATTCGCAGGGAACCGGAACACTGAAGCTTTCTTT

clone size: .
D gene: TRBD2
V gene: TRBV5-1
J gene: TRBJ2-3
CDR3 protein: CASSWGLAATDTQYF
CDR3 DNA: TGCGCCAGCAGCTGGGGACTAGCGGCCACAGATACGCAGTATTTT

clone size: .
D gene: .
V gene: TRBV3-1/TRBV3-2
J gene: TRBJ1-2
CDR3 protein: CASSQTSGTGGGYTF
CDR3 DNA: TGTGCCAGCAGCCAGACCTCAGGGACGGGTGGTGGCTACACCTTC

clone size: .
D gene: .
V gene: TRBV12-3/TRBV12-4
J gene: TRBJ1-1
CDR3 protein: CASSHTFSHAFF
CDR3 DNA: TGTGCCAGCAGTCATACCTTCTCCCACGCTTTCTTT

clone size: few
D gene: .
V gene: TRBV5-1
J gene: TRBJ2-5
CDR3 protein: CASSLDGPRRETQYF
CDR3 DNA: TGCGCCAGCAGCTTGGACGGTCCCCGACGGGAGACCCAGTACTTC

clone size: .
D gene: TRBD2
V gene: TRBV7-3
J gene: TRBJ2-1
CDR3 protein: CASSLQFSGRDNEQFF
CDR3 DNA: TGTGCCAGCAGCTTACAGTTCAGCGGGAGAGATAATGAGCAGTTCTTC

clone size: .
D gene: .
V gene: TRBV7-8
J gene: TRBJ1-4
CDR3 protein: CASSPILGGNEKLFF
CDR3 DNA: TGTGCCAGCAGCCCGATTCTGGGGGGTAATGAAAAACTGTTTTTT

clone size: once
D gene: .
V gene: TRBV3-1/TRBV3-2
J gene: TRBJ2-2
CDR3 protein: CASSPHPAPGTGELFF
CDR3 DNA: TGTGCCAGCAGCCCGCATCCGGCCCCGGGCACCGGGGAGCTGTTTTTT

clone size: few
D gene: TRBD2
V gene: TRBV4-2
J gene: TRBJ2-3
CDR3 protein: CASSQQGGADTQYF
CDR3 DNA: TGTGCCAGCAGCCAACAGGGAGGGGCGGATACGCAGTATTTT

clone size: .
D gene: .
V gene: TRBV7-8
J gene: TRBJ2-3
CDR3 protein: CASSPQRIPSTDTQYF
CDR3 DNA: TGTGCCAGCAGCCCCCAGCGGATACCTAGCACAGATACGCAGTATTTT

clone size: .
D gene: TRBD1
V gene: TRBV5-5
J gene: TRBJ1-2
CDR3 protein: CASSLGGGGDGYTF
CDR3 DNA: TGTGCCAGCAGCTTGGGAGGGGGCGGCGATGGCTACACCTTC

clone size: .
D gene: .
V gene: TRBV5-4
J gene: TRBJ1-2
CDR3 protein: CASSFGDRAYPHYF
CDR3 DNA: TGTGCCAGCAGCTTCGGGGACCGTGCTTACCCACATTACTTC

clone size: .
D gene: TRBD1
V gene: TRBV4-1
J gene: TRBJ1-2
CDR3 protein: CASSQGGQGVNYGYTF
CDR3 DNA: TGCGCCAGCAGCCAAGGTGGACAGGGTGTCAACTATGGCTACACCTTC

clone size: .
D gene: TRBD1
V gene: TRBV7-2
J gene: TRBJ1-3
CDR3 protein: CASSLEDRGRDTIYF
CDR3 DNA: TGTGCCAGCAGCTTAGAGGACAGGGGGCGGGACACCATATATTTT

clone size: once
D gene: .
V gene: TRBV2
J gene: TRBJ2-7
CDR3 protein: CASSEYKTYEQYF
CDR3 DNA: TGTGCCAGCAGTGAATACAAAACCTACGAGCAGTACTTC

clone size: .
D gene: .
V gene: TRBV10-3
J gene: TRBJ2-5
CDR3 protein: CAISGKFQETQYF
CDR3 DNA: TGTGCCATCAGCGGCAAATTCCAAGAGACCCAGTACTTC

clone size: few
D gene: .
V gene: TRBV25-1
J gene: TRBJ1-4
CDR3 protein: CASSERQGKLFF
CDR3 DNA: TGTGCCAGCAGTGAACGTCAGGGAAAACTGTTTTTT

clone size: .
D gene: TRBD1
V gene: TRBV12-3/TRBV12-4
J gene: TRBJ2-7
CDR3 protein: CASRSGGYHEQYF
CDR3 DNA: TGTGCCAGCAGATCAGGGGGCTATCACGAGCAGTACTTC

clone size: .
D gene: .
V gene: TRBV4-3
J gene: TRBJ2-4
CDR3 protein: CASSQDAPRGHLLAKNIQYF
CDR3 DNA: TGCGCCAGCAGCCAAGATGCCCCCAGAGGACACCTCTTAGCCAAAAACATTCAGTACTTC

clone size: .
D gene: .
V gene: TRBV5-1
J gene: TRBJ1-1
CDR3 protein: CASRTSGANTEAFF
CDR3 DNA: TGCGCCAGCAGAACTTCAGGGGCTAACACTGAAGCTTTCTTT

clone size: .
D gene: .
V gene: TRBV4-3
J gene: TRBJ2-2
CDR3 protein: CASSQAGAGSGELFF
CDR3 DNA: TGCGCCAGCAGCCAAGCGGGTGCGGGGTCGGGGGAGCTGTTTTTT

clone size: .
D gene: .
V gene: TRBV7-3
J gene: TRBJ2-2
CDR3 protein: CASSTGLQGTGELFF
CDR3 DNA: TGTGCCAGCAGCACGGGACTCCAAGGGACCGGGGAGCTGTTTTTT

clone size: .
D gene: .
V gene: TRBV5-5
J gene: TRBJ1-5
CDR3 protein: CASSFEGGWQPQHF
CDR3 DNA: TGTGCCAGCAGCTTTGAAGGAGGCTGGCAGCCCCAGCATTTT